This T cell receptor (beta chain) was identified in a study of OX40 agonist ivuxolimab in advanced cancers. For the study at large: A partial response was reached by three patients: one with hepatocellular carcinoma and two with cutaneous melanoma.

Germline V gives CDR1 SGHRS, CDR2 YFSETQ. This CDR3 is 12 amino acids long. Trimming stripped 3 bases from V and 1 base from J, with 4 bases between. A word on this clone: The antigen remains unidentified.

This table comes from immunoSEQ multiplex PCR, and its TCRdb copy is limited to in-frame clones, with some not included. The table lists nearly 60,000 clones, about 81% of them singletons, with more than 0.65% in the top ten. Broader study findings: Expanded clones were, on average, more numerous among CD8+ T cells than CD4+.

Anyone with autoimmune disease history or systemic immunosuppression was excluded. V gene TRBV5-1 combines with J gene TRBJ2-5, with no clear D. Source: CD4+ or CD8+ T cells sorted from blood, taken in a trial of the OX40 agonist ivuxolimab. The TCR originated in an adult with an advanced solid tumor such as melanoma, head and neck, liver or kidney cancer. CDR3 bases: TGCGCCAGCAGCTCCCCCCAAGAGACCCAGTACTTC. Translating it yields CASSSPQETQYF.